Detailed here is one T cell receptor (beta chain). This record belongs to a study of blood T cell repertoires in COVID-19. Study at large: Researchers got acute and convalescent COVID-19 samples from the United States, Italy and Spain.

The CDR3 loop spans 13 amino acids. V was cut by 7 bases and J by 7 bases, with 16 bases left in between. Germline V CDR1 and CDR2: MNHEY, SMNVEV (reference sequence). In the source study's methods: Amplifying reference gene primers gave estimates of nucleated cell counts. Clones were sequenced by immunoSEQ multiplex PCR, and TCRdb holds only the in-frame ones, with some missing. From that table come the V and J calls and clone size; the DNA was used to work out D and trimming. The sample records approximately 190,000 clones, about 86% being singletons. The genes are TRBV27 and TRBJ1-2; a weak D match, TRBD1 (6 bases). The sample taken for sequencing was peripheral blood. This sequence was found in a man in his thirties or forties with active or convalescent COVID-19. The CDR3 DNA follows: TGTGCCAGCAAACCGACAGGTCCCGCTGGCTACACCTTC. The encoded protein is CASKPTGPAGYTF.